This T cell receptor (beta chain) comes out of a study of cytomegalovirus exposure and HLA in healthy donors. The CDR3 covers 14 residues. The germline CDR1 and CDR2 sequences are SGDLS and YYNGEE. V trimming: 3 bases; J trimming: 2 bases; junction bases outside the gene matches: 1. Vbeta (60) and Jbeta (13) primers were used in the PCR. The protocol was immunoSEQ multiplex PCR, while the TCRdb copy is restricted to in-frame clones and leaves out a portion. Of under 150,000 clones in the sample, 68% were seen once. Study-wide results and caveats: Previously analyzed data showed that most TCR beta V segments were productive at a frequency of about 87% or about 30%.

This clone has a handful of counts. The antigen is unknown. This clonotype was obtained from a man in his 60s in good health and CMV-seronegative. Input material: PBMCs. The chain has TRBV9 and TRBJ2-7; 11 positions agree with TRBD2. The DNA of the CDR3 is TGTGCCAGCAGCGGTAGCGGGAGGGCCTACGAGCAGTACTTC. This encodes CASSGSGRAYEQYF.